This TCR beta chain was captured in a study of Ad26.COV2.S vaccination and SARS-CoV-2 variants. Trimming took off 3 bases at V and 4 bases at J, with 16 bases between the two ends. Germline values: CDR1 KGHSH, CDR2 LQKENI. The CDR3 runs to 16 residues. Treatment here: around 19 received Ad26.COV2.S at low or high dose, single or two shots; about five received placebo; per-sample allocation not given. Day 63 after the first vaccine or placebo injection was the time point for sampling. Only in-frame clones appear in the TCRdb table, and some are missing; sequencing was by immunoSEQ multiplex PCR. This sample has about 450,000 clones, with 75% to 90% found just once.

The sample here was peripheral blood, taken in a trial of Ad26.COV2.S vaccine versus placebo. The rearrangement links TRBV18 to TRBJ1-3; D gene uncertain. The clonotype comes from a person aged 18-65 years who received the Ad26.COV2.S COVID-19 vaccine or a placebo. The CDR3 region is CASSPSAGLRGNTIYF. The CDR3 DNA reads TGTGCCAGCTCACCTTCCGCAGGCTTGAGGGGAAACACCATATATTTT.